A single TCR beta chain is shown here with its context. These data belong to a study of blood T cell repertoires in COVID-19. The wider study: From T cells, B-cell-depleted T cells, or PBMCs came the material, which was cDNA or gDNA.

In the authors' workflow: Estimated nucleated cell counts came from reference gene primer amplification. The assay was immunoSEQ multiplex PCR, and TCRdb's table has in-frame clones only and misses some. The V and J calls and the clone size are those of that table, but D and trimming were determined from the DNA. The repertoire has 200,000 to 250,000 clones, around nine tenths of them found once; the top ten carry roughly 2.5%. Per the germline V gene, CDR1 is SGHNT and CDR2 is YYREEE (reference sequence). The CDR3 is made up of 13 amino acids. V lost 1 base and J 6 bases, leaving 9 bases between the germline ends.

Material: peripheral blood. This chain links TRBV5-4 with TRBJ2-3; D is unclear. The sequence came from a woman in her sixties or seventies with acute or convalescent COVID-19. In DNA form, the CDR3 reads TGTGCCAGCAGCTTGAGCAGAGCGGATACGCAGTATTTT. Translated, it gives CASSLSRADTQYF.